This TCR beta chain was sequenced during a study of OX40 agonist ivuxolimab in advanced cancers. Study context: Previous treatment with anti-PD-1, anti-PD-L1 or anti-CTLA-4 therapy was allowed; more than 35% had received some.

Patients were excluded for autoimmune disease history or systemic immunosuppression. The germline V gene has CDR1 LGHNA and CDR2 YSLEER. The V end lost 1 base, the J end lost 2 bases, and 9 bases lay between the germline ends. This CDR3 comprises 14 residues. Some clones are missing from TCRdb's copy, which holds only in-frame ones; the method was immunoSEQ multiplex PCR. The sample lists 45,000 to 55,000 clones, 83% occurring once. Study-level findings and limits: More expanded clones were seen, on average, in CD8+ T cells than in CD4+.

The sample holds a few counts of this clone. Its antigen remains unidentified. This sample comprised CD4+ or CD8+ T cells sorted from blood, obtained in a trial of the OX40 agonist ivuxolimab. This sequence originates from an adult with an advanced solid tumor such as melanoma, head and neck, liver or kidney cancer. The V gene is TRBV4-3, the J gene TRBJ2-7; D is possibly TRBD1 (6 bases). CDR3 region: CASSQGAGAYEQYF. The CDR3 coding sequence is TGCGCCAGCAGCCAAGGGGCAGGGGCCTACGAGCAGTACTTC.